The 29 T cell receptor beta chains in this list originate from one sample, sequenced in a study of radiotherapy plus CTLA-4 blockade in lung cancer. TCRdb's table, derived via immunoSEQ multiplex PCR, lists solely in-frame clones and lacks some. The repertoire consists of around 110,000 clones, with around 89% occurring once and the leading ten covering about 7%. Sequenced here: peripheral blood, sampled from a patient treated with radiotherapy plus ipilimumab. The origin of the receptors is a human donor with non-small cell lung cancer that progressed on radiotherapy plus ipilimumab.

The rearrangement uses TRBV7-2 and TRBJ1-1; D not resolved. CDR3 length equals 15 residues. V lost 4 bases, J lost 1 base, and 13 bases lay in between. The V gene's germline CDR1 is SGHTA and CDR2 FQGNSA. DNA for the CDR3: TGTGCCAGCAGCTCTCCTGGACGTTCGAACACTGAAGCTTTCTTT. The encoded protein is CASSSPGRSNTEAFF.

This chain joins TRBV29-1 and TRBJ1-1; D is uncertain. The CDR3 length is 13 residues. Germline CDR1 and CDR2: SQVTM and ANQGSEA. V was pared by 0 bases and J by 5 bases, with 10 bases between. CDR3 protein: CSVEDSGVTEAFF. CDR3 bases: TGCAGCGTTGAAGATTCGGGCGTTACTGAAGCTTTCTTT.

The chain is built from TRBV5-1 and TRBJ2-3; no clear D. The ends were cut back, 0 bases at V and 0 bases at J, with 2 bases in the middle. The length of the CDR3 is 13 residues. Germline CDR1 reads SGHRS; CDR2 reads YFSETQ. CDR3 DNA sequence: TGCGCCAGCAGCTTGGCCAGCACAGATACGCAGTATTTT. Translating gives CASSLASTDTQYF. The whole variable domain, filled in from reference TRBV5-1 and TRBJ2-3, reads KAGVTQTPRYLIKTRGQQVTLSCSPISGHRSVSWYQQTPGQGLQFLFEYFSETQRNKGNFPGRFSGRQFSNSRSEMNVSTLELGDSALYLCASSLASTDTQYFGPGTRLTVL.

The rearrangement uses TRBV27 and TRBJ2-2; D call uncertain. V gave up 5 bases and J gave up 7 bases, with 8 bases separating them. The CDR3 consists of 12 residues. In germline, CDR1 is MNHEY, CDR2 SMNVEV (reference sequence). CDR3 sequence reads: CASSPLGGELFF. CDR3 coding DNA: TGTGCCAGCAGTCCTCTGGGCGGGGAGCTGTTTTTT.

V usage is TRBV5-8 and J usage is TRBJ1-2; D remains ambiguous. The CDR3 is 10 residues long. Looked up from germline, CDR1 is SGHTS and CDR2 is YDEGEE. Deletions cut 2 bases from V and 6 bases from J, with 2 bases between. CDR3 region: CASSFDGYTF. CDR3 DNA sequence: TGTGCCAGCAGCTTCGATGGCTACACCTTC.

This chain joins TRBV5-4 and TRBJ1-2; D possibly corresponds to TRBD1 (5 bases). Deletions cut 2 bases from V and 8 bases from J, with 13 bases between. This CDR3 spans 13 amino acids. Germline CDR1 is SGHNT and CDR2 is YYREEE (reference sequence). This CDR3 is CASSFGAGNGYTF. The CDR3 DNA follows: TGTGCCAGCAGCTTCGGGGCTGGGAACGGCTACACCTTC.

The gene calls are TRBV6-6 and TRBJ1-2, with D tentatively TRBD1 (6 bases). The V gene's germline CDR1 is MNHNY and CDR2 SVGAGI (reference sequence). This CDR3 has 12 residues. V gave up 4 bases and J gave up 8 bases, with 11 bases separating them. For the CDR3, the DNA is TGTGCCAGCAGTTCCAACAGGGACGGCTACACCTTC. It translates to CASSSNRDGYTF.

The rearrangement links TRBV6-1 to TRBJ2-7; D is unresolved. The germline V gene has CDR1 MNHNS and CDR2 SASEGT. The CDR3 consists of 11 residues. Trimming removed 6 bases from V and 3 bases from J, with 6 bases in between. CDR3 nucleotide sequence: TGTGCCAGCAGCGCCGTCTACGAGCAGTACTTC. Its translation: CASSAVYEQYF.

This chain joins TRBV15 and TRBJ1-2; 12 bases match TRBD1. The CDR3 runs to 16 residues. Germline V gene sequence: CDR1 LNHNV, CDR2 YYDKDF (reference sequence). V gave up 8 bases and J gave up 3 bases; unmatched junction bases: 10. The CDR3, as DNA: TGTGCCACCCGGTGGGACAGGGGGCATTCTTACTATGGCTACACCTTC. Translated, it gives CATRWDRGHSYYGYTF.

This chain uses TRBV25-1 with TRBJ2-1; 8 bases agree with TRBD2. Germline V gives CDR1 MGHDK, CDR2 SYGVNS. This CDR3 has 16 residues. With V trimmed by 3 bases and J by 0 bases, 4 bases remained unmatched. The CDR3 DNA is TGTGCCAGCAGTGATACGAGCGGGAGCTCCTACAATGAGCAGTTCTTC. This codes for CASSDTSGSSYNEQFF.

The count of this clone is one. The rearrangement joins TRBV5-1 to TRBJ2-7; D is uncertain. Trimming left V 0 bases short and J 1 base short, with 5 bases between. CDR3 length equals 13 residues. The germline gives CDR1 SGHRS, CDR2 YFSETQ. The DNA for the CDR3 is TGCGCCAGCAGCTTGGCCGGGTCCTACGAGCAGTACTTC. This codes for CASSLAGSYEQYF.

The V call is TRBV7-2, the J call TRBJ2-1, with 11 bases fitting TRBD1. CDR1 is SGHTA and CDR2 is FQGNSA in the germline V gene. J lost 2 bases, V lost 0 bases, and 3 bases had no gene match. The CDR3 runs 17 residues. The CDR3 DNA reads TGTGCCAGCAGCTTAGCCTGGACAGGGGGCGCCTACAATGAGCAGTTCTTC. Translated: CASSLAWTGGAYNEQFF.

V usage is TRBV4-1 and J usage is TRBJ2-1; 8 bases fit TRBD2. The CDR3 has 14 amino acids. Unmatched junction bases numbered 5, after V lost 3 bases and J lost 7 bases. Germline-derived CDR1 and CDR2 are MGHRA and YSYEKL. CDR3 coding DNA: TGCGCCAGCAGCCAGGCTAGCGGGTTGAATGAGCAGTTCTTC. Residues: CASSQASGLNEQFF.

The chain recombines TRBV18 with TRBJ2-7, with D maybe TRBD1 (5 bases). The germline V and J ends were trimmed by 3 bases and 4 bases, with 7 bases remaining between them. CDR1 and CDR2 (germline): KGHSH, LQKENI. This CDR3 is 12 amino acids long. This CDR3 reads CASSPTVYEQYF. Written as DNA, the CDR3 is TGTGCCAGCTCACCGACAGTTTACGAGCAGTACTTC.

This clone was seen only a few times. The rearrangement links TRBV21-1 to TRBJ2-7. TRBV21-1 is assigned pseudogene status. This CDR3 comprises 14 residues. CDR3 amino acids: CASLGGPSSYEQYF. CDR3 nucleotide sequence: TGTGCCAGCCTGGGGGGCCCGAGCTCCTACGAGCAGTACTTC.

Only one count was recorded for this clone. V is TRBV7-3 and J is TRBJ2-1, with D perhaps given as TRBD1 or TRBD2 (6 bases each). This CDR3 comprises 13 residues. With 5 bases removed from V and 4 bases from J, the gap between germline ends came to 9 bases. Germline V gene sequence: CDR1 SGHTA, CDR2 FQGTGA. The CDR3 here is CASSRGAYNEQFF. The CDR3 DNA is TGTGCCAGCAGCAGGGGGGCTTACAATGAGCAGTTCTTC.

The chain has TRBV27 and TRBJ2-3, with 9 bases that match TRBD2. The V and J ends lost 2 bases and 2 bases, in that order; junction bases with no gene match: 8. The CDR3 contains 17 residues. The germline gives CDR1 MNHEY, CDR2 SMNVEV (reference sequence). CDR3 bases: TGTGCCAGCAGTTTACCCGCTGGCGGGAGGGTCACAGATACGCAGTATTTT. It codes for CASSLPAGGRVTDTQYF.

The chain combines TRBV9 with TRBJ2-3; 8 nucleotides align to TRBD2. Germline CDR1 reads SGDLS; CDR2 reads YYNGEE. Trimming cost V 3 bases and J 1 base; bases outside gene matches: 4. CDR3 length: 15 residues. CDR3 in amino acids: CASSGYSGGTDTQYF. The CDR3 DNA is TGTGCCAGCAGCGGGTATAGCGGGGGCACAGATACGCAGTATTTT.

The chain links TRBV5-1 to TRBJ2-2, with 8 positions matching TRBD2. In germline, CDR1 is SGHRS, CDR2 YFSETQ. V gave up 0 bases and J gave up 5 bases; unmatched junction bases: 3. This CDR3 has 15 residues. The CDR3 bases are TGCGCCAGCAGCTTGGGAGCGGGAGAGACCGGGGAGCTGTTTTTT. Its protein product is CASSLGAGETGELFF.

The V gene is TRBV11-3, the J gene TRBJ2-3; D might be TRBD2 (5 bases). Germline V lookup: CDR1 SGHNT, CDR2 YENEEA. The CDR3 is 13 amino acids. V was shortened by 6 bases and J by 2 bases, with 9 bases between the two germline ends. The CDR3 reads CASSSDYTDTQYF. The CDR3 region has the DNA TGTGCCAGCAGTTCTGACTACACAGATACGCAGTATTTT.

The J gene is TRBJ2-7, the V gene TRBV30; D uncertain. Trimming pared 8 bases from V and 2 bases from J, leaving 13 bases between. CDR3 length equals 12 residues. The germline V gene encodes CDR1 GTSNPN and CDR2 SVGIG (reference sequence). In nucleotides, the CDR3 is TGTGCCCTATCGGCAGCGACCTACGAGCAGTACTTC. Its protein is CALSAATYEQYF.

The chain is built from TRBV6-1 and TRBJ2-7, with 12 bases that match TRBD2. V lost 7 bases, J lost 3 bases, and 7 bases stayed unmatched. Germline V gene data show CDR1 as MNHNS and CDR2 as SASEGT. This CDR3 has 15 amino acids. CDR3: CASTSGLAGIYEQYF. In DNA form, the CDR3 reads TGTGCCAGCACCTCCGGACTAGCGGGAATCTACGAGCAGTACTTC.

V usage is TRBV7-8 and J usage is TRBJ1-5, with D hard to call. In germline, CDR1 is SGHVS, CDR2 FQNEAQ. V was cut by 5 bases and J by 7 bases, with 18 bases left in between. This CDR3 has 15 amino acids. This CDR3 reads CASSRNGILDQPQHF. The CDR3 DNA reads TGTGCCAGCAGCCGAAATGGTATCCTAGACCAGCCCCAGCATTTT.

The rearrangement links TRBV6-5 to TRBJ1-1; D is possibly TRBD1 (6 bases). CDR3 size: 16 residues. V lost 6 bases and J 1 base, leaving 18 bases between the germline ends. CDR1 is MNHEY and CDR2 is SVGAGI in the germline V gene. Written as DNA, the CDR3 is TGTGCCAGCAGCTACCAGACAGGACCCCCGAACACTGAAGCTTTCTTT. This sequence encodes CASSYQTGPPNTEAFF.

Comment on this clone: This sample includes further DNA sequences coding for the same CDR3. The chain links TRBV20-1 to TRBJ2-5; D is uncertain. Trimming left V 6 bases short and J 3 bases short, with 8 bases between. The V gene's germline CDR1 is DFQATT and CDR2 SNEGSKA (reference sequence). This CDR3 is built from 11 residues. In nucleotides, the CDR3 is TGCAGTGCAAGCCCCGAAGAGACCCAGTACTTC. Its translation is CSASPEETQYF.

In its sample, this clone was seen a few times. The J gene is TRBJ2-6, the V gene TRBV19; 9 nucleotides agree with TRBD1. V lost 8 bases to trimming and J lost 4 bases; unmatched junction nucleotides: 9. The CDR3 covers 16 residues. The germline V gene encodes CDR1 LNHDA and CDR2 SQIVND (reference sequence). The CDR3 DNA sequence: TGTGCCAGTGCGTTCGCACAGGGGGCCGGGGCCAACGTCCTGACTTTC. Translation gives CASAFAQGAGANVLTF.

This chain links TRBV10-1 with TRBJ2-3; tentatively, D is TRBD1 (6 bases). V lost 4 bases, J lost 3 bases, and 23 bases lay in between. Germline V gene lookup returns CDR1 WNHNN and CDR2 SYGVQD (reference sequence). The CDR3 is 18 residues long. CDR3 in amino acids: CASSGGGRVGKGTDTQYF. In DNA, the CDR3 is TGCGCCAGCAGTGGAGGGGGTCGGGTTGGAAAAGGTACAGATACGCAGTATTTT.

The chain has TRBV13 and TRBJ2-5, with a weak D call TRBD2 (5 bases). Between the trimmed V and J ends, which lost 5 bases and 3 bases, there was a span of 10 bases. The germline V gene encodes CDR1 PRHDT and CDR2 FYEKMQ (reference sequence). This CDR3 has 13 amino acids. CDR3 region: CASSRRVEETQYF. In DNA, the CDR3 is TGTGCCAGCAGCCGGCGGGTCGAAGAGACCCAGTACTTC. The whole variable domain, filled in from reference TRBV13 and TRBJ2-5, reads AAGVIQSPRHLIKEKRETATLKCYPIPRHDTVYWYQQGPGQDPQFLISFYEKMQSDKGSIPDRFSAQQFSDYHSELNMSSLELGDSALYFCASSRRVEETQYFGPGTRLLVL.

The genes are TRBV27 and TRBJ1-1; D not certain. From germline, CDR1 is MNHEY and CDR2 SMNVEV (reference sequence). The CDR3 contains 16 residues. Between the trimmed V and J ends, which lost 2 bases and 0 bases, there was a span of 13 bases. CDR3 in amino acids: CASSLRLSEMNTEAFF. Written as DNA, the CDR3 is TGTGCCAGCAGTTTAAGGTTGTCGGAGATGAACACTGAAGCTTTCTTT.